This T cell receptor beta chain derives from a study of cytomegalovirus exposure and HLA in healthy donors. PCR primers comprised 60 Vbeta and 13 Jbeta primers. Clones were sequenced by immunoSEQ multiplex PCR, and TCRdb holds only the in-frame ones, with some missing. The sample comprises roughly 150,000 clones, about 75% of which are singletons, and 4% to 5% rests with the top ten. This CDR3 comprises 24 residues. V lost 5 bases, J lost 4 bases, and 31 bases stayed unmatched. Likely unrecorded immune exposures existed in these nominally healthy donors. The rearrangement uses TRBV5-3 and TRBJ1-6, with TRBD1 matching 9 bases. TRBV5-3 is labeled an ORF, and its function is uncertain. Material for sequencing was PBMCs. The source of this sequence is a man in his late teens or twenties in good health and CMV-seropositive. In DNA form, the CDR3 reads TGTGCCAGAAGATTTACGCTACAGGGGGCGTTTAATACCAACACAATCTCATATAATTCACCCCTCCACTTT. Its translation: CARRFTLQGAFNTNTISYNSPLHF.